This T cell receptor beta chain was captured in a study of blood T cell repertoires in COVID-19 (TCRdb year 2020). General notes on the study: The collaborator samples originated in the United States, Italy and Spain and spanned the acute and convalescent phases of COVID-19. A freely available public database, intended as a resource for researchers studying the immune response to SARS-CoV-2, is where the repertoires were released. Samples came from the ongoing ImmuneRACE study (first 160 participants) plus 1,254 subjects from 6 global collaborators. Where available, HLA class I and class II types were obtained from metadata supplied by the sample provider rather than from assay-based typing. The sample metadata nearly always contained a de-identified subject ID, COVID-19 status, age in years and sex. The material from the prospective study consisted of cDNA or gDNA derived from T cells, B-cell-depleted T cells, or PBMCs. Subjects who had been exposed to COVID-19, were actively infected with it, or had recovered from it provided the deeply sampled blood TCRbeta repertoires that made up the dataset. Broad study findings and their caveats: The quantity of clinical and demographic metadata differed by source and by participant and was supplied without curation.

The collaborating institutions used their own protocols to collect whole blood in K2EDTA tubes. For TCRbeta analysis, collaborator samples were shipped as frozen whole blood, as isolated PBMCs, or as DNA extracted from either sample type. Concerning this clone: Its antigen remains unidentified. No much larger clone is present one base from it, and per-base qualities are unavailable.

V lost 5 bases and J lost 1 base, and the count of bases not matched to a germline gene is 4. For CDR1 and CDR2, the germline V gene lists SGHRS and YFSETQ. From the cysteine through the phenylalanine, the CDR3 covers 14 amino acids. The entry retains the CDR3 DNA only, 42 bases that are in frame from base 1. The immunoSEQ Assay, a bias-controlled multiplex PCR, was used to amplify TCRbeta CDR3 regions from genomic DNA. Per the source publication's procedure: Nucleated cell counts per sample were estimated from amplification of reference gene primers within the assay. To quantify the absolute abundance of each unique TCRbeta CDR3 rearrangement, sequence reads were collapsed and filtered. Productive Simpson clonality was computed per sample as the square root of Simpson's diversity index over productive rearrangements. TCRdb obtained this table from immuneACCESS and retained in-frame rearrangements with V and J assigned. These tables miss some clones; where compared with another copy, unresolved V genes account for less than half of the shortfall, and the remainder is unexplained. The V and J calls and clone size come from that table; D and trimming were worked out from the DNA. In this sample the table shows about 48,000 clones, roughly four fifths of which occur a single time. The leading ten clones occupy approximately 7% of the sample.

Sequenced material: peripheral blood. The sequence was collected from a man aged 35-49 years with acute or convalescent COVID-19. The V and J genes are TRBV5-1 and TRBJ2-5; TRBD2 lines up with 8 middle nucleotides. The DNA reads TGCGCCAGCAGTCGTCGGGGGGGCCAAGAGACCCAGTACTTC. Its amino acids are CASSRRGGQETQYF.